These 31 T cell receptor beta chains were all obtained from the same sample, sequenced in a study of shared clonotypes between healthy human individuals. Libraries were prepared by immunoSEQ multiplex PCR; TCRdb keeps only in-frame clonotypes and omits some of them. Altogether over 1.5 million clones are present, 95% to 99% being singletons, with the ten largest covering approximately 0.45%. Sequenced sample: naive CD4+ T cells sorted from blood. Noted subset: CD45RA+ positively selected. The receptors were gathered from a man between 25 and 39 years old in good health.

The genes are TRBV5-4 and TRBJ2-1; 11 bases align to TRBD2. V shed 1 base and J 6 bases; nucleotides not matched to a gene: 9. Germline lookup yields CDR1 SGHNT and CDR2 YYREEE (reference sequence). CDR3 length equals 17 residues. This chain's CDR3 is CASSLMGSLAGGNEQFF. Here the CDR3 DNA reads TGTGCCAGCAGCTTGATGGGGAGCCTAGCGGGAGGCAATGAGCAGTTCTTC.

The genes are TRBV9 and TRBJ1-1; no clear D gene. This CDR3 comprises 16 residues. CDR1 is SGDLS, CDR2 YYNGEE, per germline. V was cut by 3 bases and J by 5 bases, with 20 bases left in between. The CDR3 sequence: CASSDRPIVERTEAFF. CDR3 DNA sequence: TGTGCCAGCAGCGACCGCCCTATTGTAGAAAGAACTGAAGCTTTCTTT.

The chain links TRBV5-1 to TRBJ2-7, with TRBD2 as a possible D gene (6 bases). Trimming removed 4 bases at V and 7 bases at J, with 21 bases between. Germline V gene sequence: CDR1 SGHRS, CDR2 YFSETQ. The CDR3 contains 15 residues. CDR3 in DNA: TGCGCCAGCAGCGCGGGCGGGCCAACCCGGGGGGAGCAGTACTTC. The encoded protein is CASSAGGPTRGEQYF. The entire variable domain, with the rest obtained from reference TRBV5-1 and TRBJ2-7, is as follows: KAGVTQTPRYLIKTRGQQVTLSCSPISGHRSVSWYQQTPGQGLQFLFEYFSETQRNKGNFPGRFSGRQFSNSRSEMNVSTLELGDSALYLCASSAGGPTRGEQYFGPGTRLTVT.

The chain has TRBV10-3 and TRBJ2-7, with unresolved D. Per the germline V gene, CDR1 is ENHRY and CDR2 is SYGVKD. This CDR3 is built from 13 residues. The V gene lost 3 bases and the J gene lost 2 bases, with 8 bases spanning the gap. This CDR3 is CAISDGITYEQYF. In DNA form, the CDR3 reads TGTGCCATCAGTGATGGTATTACCTACGAGCAGTACTTC.

This chain links TRBV11-3 with TRBJ2-1; tentatively, D is TRBD2 (6 bases). This CDR3 has 14 amino acids. Germline V CDR1 and CDR2: SGHNT, YENEEA. Trimming removed 5 bases at V and 6 bases at J, with 14 bases between. The CDR3 loop reads CASSPGGASNEQFF. The CDR3 region has the DNA TGTGCCAGCAGCCCCGGCGGGGCGAGCAATGAGCAGTTCTTC. Using reference TRBV11-3 and TRBJ2-1 for the parts outside the CDR3, the full variable domain is EAGVVQSPRYKIIEKKQPVAFWCNPISGHNTLYWYLQNLGQGPELLIRYENEEAVDDSQLPKDRFSAERLKGVDSTLKIQPAELGDSAVYLCASSPGGASNEQFFGPGTRLTVL.

The chain joins TRBV6-6 to TRBJ2-7, with TRBD1 matching over 7 bases. The CDR3 has 14 residues. Germline V gene lookup returns CDR1 MNHNY and CDR2 SVGAGI (reference sequence). J gave up 2 bases and V 5 bases, and 6 bases lay outside the gene matches. The CDR3, as DNA: TGTGCCAGCAGTCTTTCCGGGACAGCCTACGAGCAGTACTTC. It specifies CASSLSGTAYEQYF.

The V call is TRBV18, the J call TRBJ1-1, with 8 bases that match TRBD1. After removal of 6 bases from V and 6 bases from J, the junction contained 9 bases not matched to a gene. Germline V gene lookup returns CDR1 KGHSH and CDR2 LQKENI. The CDR3 has 14 amino acids. CDR3 nucleotides: TGTGCCAGCTCCCCCTACCCAGGGGGCGCTGAAGCTTTCTTT. Translated, it gives CASSPYPGGAEAFF.

The rearrangement links TRBV19 to TRBJ2-1, with 8 bases identical to TRBD1. V dropped 8 bases and J dropped 3; count of bases not matched to a gene: 6. Germline CDR1 LNHDA, CDR2 SQIVND (reference sequence). This CDR3 has 14 amino acids. CDR3 coding DNA: TGTGCCAGTCAGACGGGACAGGTCTACAATGAGCAGTTCTTC. Its translation is CASQTGQVYNEQFF.

The J gene is TRBJ1-5, the V gene TRBV19; 8 bases agree with TRBD1. The germline gives CDR1 LNHDA, CDR2 SQIVND (reference sequence). The CDR3 has 15 residues. V gave up 1 base and J gave up 3 bases; unmatched junction bases: 2. The CDR3 nucleotides read TGTGCCAGTAGTATAGGGGACAGGCTCAATCAGCCCCAGCATTTT. Amino acid sequence: CASSIGDRLNQPQHF.

Points on this clone: Other DNA sequences in this specimen translate into the identical CDR3. J is TRBJ2-2 and V is TRBV9; the D gene is possibly TRBD2 (5 bases). CDR3 length: 12 residues. CDR1 SGDLS and CDR2 YYNGEE come from the germline V gene. The V end lost 3 bases, the J end lost 6 bases, and 6 bases lay between the germline ends. CDR3 sequence (DNA): TGTGCCAGCAGCGGAGGGCCCGGGGAGCTGTTTTTT. This encodes CASSGGPGELFF.

The V and J genes are TRBV10-3 and TRBJ2-7, with 8 nucleotides matching TRBD1. The CDR3 spans 14 residues. Per the germline V gene, CDR1 is ENHRY and CDR2 is SYGVKD. With V trimmed by 2 bases and J by 6 bases, 6 bases remained unmatched. The DNA of the CDR3 is TGTGCCATCAGTGAGAGGACAGGGCTTTCCGAGCAGTACTTC. Translation gives CAISERTGLSEQYF.

The genes are TRBV7-2 and TRBJ2-1; 7 bases line up with TRBD1. V lost 5 bases, J lost 4 bases, and 11 bases stayed unmatched. Germline V CDR1 and CDR2: SGHTA, FQGNSA. CDR3 length: 16 residues. The CDR3 sequence: CASSRDSLFLYNEQFF. In nucleotides, the CDR3 is TGTGCCAGCAGCCGGGACAGCCTTTTCCTTTACAATGAGCAGTTCTTC.

The chain employs TRBV18 and TRBJ2-7, with a weak D call TRBD2 (5 bases). The V gene's germline CDR1 is KGHSH and CDR2 LQKENI. V lost 1 base, J lost 1 base, and 14 bases lay in between. The CDR3 has 16 amino acids. CDR3 coding DNA: TGTGCCAGCTCACCACTATCTCCGGGGTTGTCCTACGAGCAGTACTTC. This gives the protein CASSPLSPGLSYEQYF.

In its sample, this clone was seen once. The chain recombines TRBV9 with TRBJ2-7; D not certain. Germline values: CDR1 SGDLS, CDR2 YYNGEE. With 0 bases removed from V and 2 bases from J, the gap between germline ends came to 9 bases. CDR3 length: 14 amino acids. The CDR3 DNA is TGTGCCAGCAGCGTAGGGTGGGGAACCTACGAGCAGTACTTC. Translating gives CASSVGWGTYEQYF. Complete variable domain (other parts from reference TRBV9 and TRBJ2-7): DSGVTQTPKHLITATGQRVTLRCSPRSGDLSVYWYQQSLDQGLQFLIQYYNGEERAKGNILERFSAQQFPDLHSELNLSSLELGDSALYFCASSVGWGTYEQYFGPGTRLTVT.

This sequence joins TRBV6-1 and TRBJ2-7; 12 positions match TRBD2. Germline V gives CDR1 MNHNS, CDR2 SASEGT. After removal of 7 bases from V and 6 bases from J, the junction contained 4 bases not matched to a gene. This CDR3 is built from 13 residues. CDR3 bases: TGTGCCAGCAAACTAGCGGGGGGCCCCGAGCAGTACTTC. It encodes CASKLAGGPEQYF.

The gene calls are TRBV6-1 and TRBJ2-7; 9 positions match TRBD2. CDR3 length: 14 amino acids. V shed 0 bases, J shed 3 bases, and the junction held 0 bases outside the gene matches. The V gene's germline CDR1 is MNHNS and CDR2 SASEGT. This CDR3 is CASSEATSGYEQYF. CDR3 DNA: TGTGCCAGCAGTGAAGCGACTAGCGGCTACGAGCAGTACTTC.

The chain is built from TRBV27 and TRBJ2-7, with D perhaps TRBD1 or TRBD2 (5 bases each). This CDR3 is 15 amino acids long. V was clipped by 0 bases and J by 2 bases, with 11 bases between them. Looked up from germline, CDR1 is MNHEY and CDR2 is SMNVEV (reference sequence). Here the CDR3 DNA reads TGTGCCAGCAGTTTATCGGTGGTGGGGGCCTACGAGCAGTACTTC. This codes for CASSLSVVGAYEQYF.

Concerning this clone itself: Other DNA sequences in this sample translate to the same CDR3. The V and J genes are TRBV10-2 and TRBJ2-3; D not certain. Trimming took 4 bases from V and 3 from J, leaving 2 bases between them. Germline CDR1 is WSHSY and CDR2 is SAAADI. This CDR3 has 11 residues. In DNA form, the CDR3 reads TGCGCCAGCAGTGCGACAGATACGCAGTATTTT. Its translation is CASSATDTQYF.

The V gene is TRBV5-1, the J gene TRBJ2-7; the match to TRBD1 covers 7 bases. Germline loops: CDR1 SGHRS, CDR2 YFSETQ. The CDR3 runs 16 residues. V lost 4 bases, J lost 2 bases, and 12 bases stayed unmatched. DNA of the CDR3: TGCGCCAGCAGCACTGAATCACTGGGACAGACCTACGAGCAGTACTTC. This codes for CASSTESLGQTYEQYF.

This rearrangement joins TRBV7-2 to TRBJ2-2; tentative D call: TRBD1 (5 bases). Germline V lookup: CDR1 SGHTA, CDR2 FQGNSA. CDR3 length: 16 amino acids. The V end lost 2 bases, the J end lost 0 bases, and 10 bases lay between the germline ends. CDR3 sequence: CASSLTRASNTGELFF. The CDR3 coding sequence is TGTGCCAGCAGCTTAACCAGGGCTTCGAACACCGGGGAGCTGTTTTTT.

The V and J genes are TRBV7-9 and TRBJ2-7; D may be TRBD1 or TRBD2 (5 bases each). Trimming stripped 1 base from V and 2 bases from J, with 15 bases between. Germline loops: CDR1 SEHNR, CDR2 FQNEAQ (reference sequence). The CDR3 loop spans 16 amino acids. The CDR3 DNA reads as TGTGCCAGCAGCTTAGGTGTGGGGACGGAAACCTACGAGCAGTACTTC. Its protein is CASSLGVGTETYEQYF. The full variable domain, rest sourced from reference TRBV7-9 and TRBJ2-7, is DTGVSQNPRHKITKRGQNVTFRCDPISEHNRLYWYRQTLGQGPEFLTYFQNEAQLEKSRLLSDRFSAERPKGSFSTLEIQRTEQGDSAMYLCASSLGVGTETYEQYFGPGTRLTVT.

The V call is TRBV28, the J call TRBJ2-1; no clear D. This CDR3 has 13 amino acids. Trimming left V 6 bases short and J 6 bases short, with 12 bases between. From germline, CDR1 is MDHEN and CDR2 SYDVKM. The CDR3 region is CASRPPSVNEQFF. CDR3 DNA: TGTGCCAGCAGACCCCCTTCAGTCAATGAGCAGTTCTTC. Full variable domain (missing parts from reference TRBV28 and TRBJ2-1): DVKVTQSSRYLVKRTGEKVFLECVQDMDHENMFWYRQDPGLGLRLIYFSYDVKMKEKGDIPEGYSVSREKKERFSLILESASTNQTSMYLCASRPPSVNEQFFGPGTRLTVL.

This clone was detected once. The chain carries TRBV11-2 and TRBJ1-1, with D possibly being TRBD1 (5 bases). The germline gives CDR1 SGHAT, CDR2 FQNNGV. CDR3 length: 15 residues. Trimming removed 3 bases at V and 3 bases at J, with 14 bases between. The CDR3 is CASSFEGLADTEAFF. The CDR3, as DNA: TGTGCCAGCAGCTTTGAGGGGCTAGCGGACACTGAAGCTTTCTTT.

This chain joins TRBV18 and TRBJ2-5; D is possibly TRBD2 (6 bases). The CDR3 has 14 residues. V was trimmed by 5 bases and J by 5 bases, leaving 15 bases between them. Germline values: CDR1 KGHSH, CDR2 LQKENI. The CDR3, as DNA: TGTGCCAGCTCATCATCGACCGGAGGGGAGACCCAGTACTTC. Translating it yields CASSSSTGGETQYF.

The chain is built from TRBV27 and TRBJ2-3; 10 bases are a match to TRBD2. This CDR3 is built from 16 residues. The germline gives CDR1 MNHEY, CDR2 SMNVEV (reference sequence). Trimming cost V 5 bases and J 2 bases; bases outside gene matches: 7. The DNA for the CDR3 is TGTGCCAGCAGTGAAGCGGGAGGGCCCCTCACAGATACGCAGTATTTT. Its protein is CASSEAGGPLTDTQYF.

This chain uses TRBV7-2 with TRBJ2-1; no firm D call. With 5 bases removed from V and 11 bases from J, the gap between germline ends came to 19 bases. The germline V gene has CDR1 SGHTA and CDR2 FQGNSA. The CDR3 has 14 residues. The DNA for the CDR3 is TGTGCCAGCAGCGACGGGTCTACTCGAGTGAAGCAGTTCTTC. Translating gives CASSDGSTRVKQFF.

The chain links TRBV5-6 to TRBJ1-2; tentative D call: TRBD1 (5 bases). Per germline, CDR1 SGHDT and CDR2 YYEEEE. The ends were cut back, 4 bases at V and 7 bases at J, with 14 bases in the middle. This CDR3 region has 13 residues. CDR3 in amino acids: CASSPRGTGGYTF. In DNA form, the CDR3 reads TGTGCCAGCAGCCCACGGGGGACGGGTGGCTACACCTTC. Together with reference TRBV5-6 and TRBJ1-2, the CDR3 gives the full variable domain: DAGVTQSPTHLIKTRGQQVTLRCSPKSGHDTVSWYQQALGQGPQFIFQYYEEEERQRGNFPDRFSGHQFPNYSSELNVNALLLGDSALYLCASSPRGTGGYTFGSGTRLTVV.

For this clone: A junction end diverges from the germline sequence, so it may reflect a read error. The rearrangement joins TRBV15 to TRBJ1-1; TRBD1 matches at 8 bases. This CDR3 is built from 13 residues. Looked up from germline, CDR1 is LNHNV and CDR2 is YYDKDF (reference sequence). In DNA, the CDR3 is TGTGCCACCAGCAGAGATCGCCCAGCGGACAGGGTGTTT. Its protein product is CATSRDRPADRVF.

The V gene is TRBV7-6, the J gene TRBJ2-3; no clear D. This CDR3 comprises 14 residues. The germline V and J ends were trimmed by 0 bases and 6 bases, with 10 bases remaining between them. CDR1 is SGHVS, CDR2 FNYEAQ, per germline. CDR3 DNA sequence: TGTGCCAGCAGCTTAGCTAGAGCCGGGGATACGCAGTATTTT. This translates into CASSLARAGDTQYF.

This chain links TRBV7-6 with TRBJ2-6; D might be TRBD1 (6 bases). The CDR3 runs 15 residues. Germline CDR1 and CDR2: SGHVS and FNYEAQ. Trimming shortened V by 1 base and J by 6 bases, and 10 bases separated the two germline ends. The CDR3 reads CASSLVGAQANVLTF. DNA of the CDR3: TGTGCCAGCAGCTTAGTGGGGGCGCAGGCCAACGTCCTGACTTTC.

The J gene is TRBJ2-1, the V gene TRBV28; D is unclear. The CDR3 runs 14 residues. With 7 bases removed from V and 0 bases from J, the gap between germline ends came to 10 bases. The V gene's germline CDR1 is MDHEN and CDR2 SYDVKM. Written as DNA, the CDR3 is TGTGCCAGCATGTGGCGATCCTCCTACAATGAGCAGTTCTTC. The encoded protein is CASMWRSSYNEQFF.